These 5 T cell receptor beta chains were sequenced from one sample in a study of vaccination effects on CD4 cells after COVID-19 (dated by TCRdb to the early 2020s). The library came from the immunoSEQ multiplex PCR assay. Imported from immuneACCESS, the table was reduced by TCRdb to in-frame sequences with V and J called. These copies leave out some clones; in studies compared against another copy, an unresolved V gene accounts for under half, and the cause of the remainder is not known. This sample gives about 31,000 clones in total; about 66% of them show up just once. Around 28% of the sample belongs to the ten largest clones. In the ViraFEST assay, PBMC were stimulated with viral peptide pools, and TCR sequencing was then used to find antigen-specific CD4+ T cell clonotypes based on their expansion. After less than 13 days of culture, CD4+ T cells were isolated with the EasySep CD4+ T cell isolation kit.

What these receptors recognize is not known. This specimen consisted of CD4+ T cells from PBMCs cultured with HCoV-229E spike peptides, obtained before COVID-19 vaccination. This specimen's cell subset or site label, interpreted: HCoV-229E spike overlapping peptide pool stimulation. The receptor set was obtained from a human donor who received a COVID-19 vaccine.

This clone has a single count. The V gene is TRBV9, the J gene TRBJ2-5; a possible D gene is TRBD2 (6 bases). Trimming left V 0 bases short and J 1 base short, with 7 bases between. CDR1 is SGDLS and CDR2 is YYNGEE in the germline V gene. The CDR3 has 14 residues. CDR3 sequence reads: CASSVGGVQETQYF. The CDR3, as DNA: TGTGCCAGCAGCGTAGGGGGGGTCCAAGAGACCCAGTACTTC.

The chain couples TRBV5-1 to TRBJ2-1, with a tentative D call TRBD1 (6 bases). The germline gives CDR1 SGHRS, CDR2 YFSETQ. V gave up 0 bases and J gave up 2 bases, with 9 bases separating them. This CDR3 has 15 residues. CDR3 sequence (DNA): TGCGCCAGCAGCTTGGGAGGACAGACCTACAATGAGCAGTTCTTC. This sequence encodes CASSLGGQTYNEQFF.

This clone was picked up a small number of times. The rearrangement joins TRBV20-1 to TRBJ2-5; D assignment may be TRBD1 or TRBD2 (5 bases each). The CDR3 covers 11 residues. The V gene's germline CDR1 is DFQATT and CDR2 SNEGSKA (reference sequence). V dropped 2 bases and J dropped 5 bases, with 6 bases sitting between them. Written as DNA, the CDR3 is TGCAGTGCTAGATGGGGGGAGACCCAGTACTTC. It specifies CSARWGETQYF.

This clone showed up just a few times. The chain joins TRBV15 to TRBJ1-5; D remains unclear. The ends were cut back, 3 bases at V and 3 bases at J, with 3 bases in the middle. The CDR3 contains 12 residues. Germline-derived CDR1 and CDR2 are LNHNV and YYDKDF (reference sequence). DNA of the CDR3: TGTGCCACCAGCAGGGACAATCAGCCCCAGCATTTT. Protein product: CATSRDNQPQHF. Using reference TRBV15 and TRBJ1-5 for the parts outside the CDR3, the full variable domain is DAMVIQNPRYQVTQFGKPVTLSCSQTLNHNVMYWYQQKSSQAPKLLFHYYDKDFNNEADTPDNFQSRRPNTSFCFLDIRSPGLGDTAMYLCATSRDNQPQHFGDGTRLSIL.

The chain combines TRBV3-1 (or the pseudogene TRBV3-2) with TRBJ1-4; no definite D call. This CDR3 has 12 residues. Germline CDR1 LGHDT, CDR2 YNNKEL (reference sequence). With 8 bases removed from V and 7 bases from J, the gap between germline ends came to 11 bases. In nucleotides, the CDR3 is TGTGCCAGCGGGGATTCCATTGAAAAACTGTTTTTT. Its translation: CASGDSIEKLFF.